This TCR beta chain was identified during a study of PD-1 blockade in classical Hodgkin lymphoma. Details on this clone: Its target is not known.

Per germline, CDR1 LNHNV and CDR2 YYDKDF (reference sequence). V dropped 0 bases and J dropped 6 bases, with 7 bases sitting between them. CDR3 length equals 13 residues. No patient escaped relapse after autologous stem cell transplantation, and brentuximab vedotin exposure varied. Responses achieved at best were complete response, partial response or progressive disease. Study observations and caveats: Newly diagnosed patients reportedly trailed healthy donors in baseline TCR diversity. Newly diagnosed patients had diversity similar to the baseline diversity of complete responders. At C4D1, TCR diversity had climbed significantly for CD4+ cells, though not for CD8+ cells.

Assay: immunoSEQ multiplex PCR; the TCRdb copy retains only in-frame clones and omits some. Of 14,000 or so clones in the sample, about four fifths were seen once. The origin of this receptor is a human donor with classical Hodgkin lymphoma. The material sequenced was peripheral blood mononuclear cells (PBMCs), taken at baseline. The chain has TRBV15 and TRBJ2-3; D is ambiguous. The CDR3 here is CATSRDIDDTQYF. The CDR3 region has the DNA TGTGCCACCAGCAGAGATATCGACGATACGCAGTATTTT. The full variable domain, completed using reference TRBV15 and TRBJ2-3, is DAMVIQNPRYQVTQFGKPVTLSCSQTLNHNVMYWYQQKSSQAPKLLFHYYDKDFNNEADTPDNFQSRRPNTSFCFLDIRSPGLGDTAMYLCATSRDIDDTQYFGPGTRLTVL.